This section outlines one TCR beta chain sequence together with its context. Its antigen is undetermined. V lost 2 bases, J lost 2 bases, and 10 bases lay in between. The CDR3 consists of 14 residues. CDR1 and CDR2 from the germline V gene are GTSNPN and SVGIG (reference sequence). The entry originates in a study of tissue T cells after allogeneic stem cell transplantation. Findings and caveats of the study: Only a limited share of tissue TCRs appeared in blood or spleen. The patient cohort was small and clinically heterogeneous, with limited sampling depth.

Profiled with immunoSEQ multiplex PCR; TCRdb holds only in-frame clones, not every one. The profile shows fewer than 30,000 clones, about 85% of them singletons. Sequences were derived from blood, sampled before transplantation. This chain uses TRBV30 with TRBJ1-3; D uncertain. This TCR came from a woman aged 18-49 years who later had graft-versus-host disease after an allogeneic stem cell transplant. The CDR3 loop is CAWSPGRTGNTIYF. Written as DNA, the CDR3 is TGTGCCTGGAGTCCGGGGAGAACTGGAAACACCATATATTTT.